This T cell receptor (beta chain) was sequenced for a study of blood T cells in healthy people across ages. The CDR3 contains 16 residues. With 3 bases clipped from V and 0 bases from J, the junction kept 2 bases outside the gene matches. Every sample yielded at least 7 million isolated PBMCs. The authors ran a second PCR of about 6 to 11 cycles using a sample-barcoded 5' primer and a J-beta primer mix. MiXCR, run by TCRdb on the 5' RACE reads, gives a single entry per CDR3 protein. The sample contains about 1.6 million distinct CDR3 sequences, approximately 32% of which appear only once. Study outcomes and limitations: Unsorted PBMC material precluded a definitive naive versus antigen-experienced comparison.

Turning to this clonotype: No antigen is known for it.

The sequenced material came from blood. V is TRBV12-3 or TRBV12-4 and J is TRBJ2-2; 9 bases fit TRBD1. The clonotype originates from a woman aged 30 to 39 in good health. The CDR3 nucleotides read TGTGCCAGCAGTTTCACAGGGGGCACGAACACCGGGGAGCTGTTTTTT. It yields the protein CASSFTGGTNTGELFF.